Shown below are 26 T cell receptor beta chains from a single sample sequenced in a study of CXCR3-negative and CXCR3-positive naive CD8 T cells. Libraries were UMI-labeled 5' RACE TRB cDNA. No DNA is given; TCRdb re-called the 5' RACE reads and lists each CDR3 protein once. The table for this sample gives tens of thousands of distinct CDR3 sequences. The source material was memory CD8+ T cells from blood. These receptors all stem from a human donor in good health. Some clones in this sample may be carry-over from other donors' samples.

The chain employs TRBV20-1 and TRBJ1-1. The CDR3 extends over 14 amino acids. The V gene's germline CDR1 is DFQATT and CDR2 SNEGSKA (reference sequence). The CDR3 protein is CSARWGGQDTEAFF.

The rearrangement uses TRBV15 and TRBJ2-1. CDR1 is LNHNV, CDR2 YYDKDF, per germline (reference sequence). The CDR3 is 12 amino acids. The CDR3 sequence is CATTTGYNEQFF.

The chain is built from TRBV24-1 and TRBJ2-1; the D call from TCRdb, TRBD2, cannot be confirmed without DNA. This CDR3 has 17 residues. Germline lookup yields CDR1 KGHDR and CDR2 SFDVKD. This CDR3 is CATSDLSLAGALGEQFF.

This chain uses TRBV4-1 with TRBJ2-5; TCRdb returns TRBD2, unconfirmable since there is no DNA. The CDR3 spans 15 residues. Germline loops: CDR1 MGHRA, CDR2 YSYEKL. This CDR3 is CASSQGGGLKETQYF.

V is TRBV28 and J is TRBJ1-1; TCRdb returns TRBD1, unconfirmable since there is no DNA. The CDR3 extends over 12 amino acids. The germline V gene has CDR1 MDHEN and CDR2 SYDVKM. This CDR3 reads CASKRQGTEAFF. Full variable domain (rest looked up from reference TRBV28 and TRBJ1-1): DVKVTQSSRYLVKRTGEKVFLECVQDMDHENMFWYRQDPGLGLRLIYFSYDVKMKEKGDIPEGYSVSREKKERFSLILESASTNQTSMYLCASKRQGTEAFFGQGTRLTVV.

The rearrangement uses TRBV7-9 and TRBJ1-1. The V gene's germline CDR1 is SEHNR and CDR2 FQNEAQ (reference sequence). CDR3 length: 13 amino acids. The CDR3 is CASSPPAGREAFF.

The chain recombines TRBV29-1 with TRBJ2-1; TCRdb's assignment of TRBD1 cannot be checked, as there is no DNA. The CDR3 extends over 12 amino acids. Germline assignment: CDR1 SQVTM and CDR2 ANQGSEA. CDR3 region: CSVRTGYNEQFF.

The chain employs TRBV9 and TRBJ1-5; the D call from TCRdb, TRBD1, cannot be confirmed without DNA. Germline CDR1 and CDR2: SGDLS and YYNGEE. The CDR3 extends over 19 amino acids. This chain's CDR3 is CASSEPGQGPKNLNQPQHF.

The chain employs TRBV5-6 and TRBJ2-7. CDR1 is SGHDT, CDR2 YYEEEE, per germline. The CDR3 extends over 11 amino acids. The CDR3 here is CASSLVDGQYF.

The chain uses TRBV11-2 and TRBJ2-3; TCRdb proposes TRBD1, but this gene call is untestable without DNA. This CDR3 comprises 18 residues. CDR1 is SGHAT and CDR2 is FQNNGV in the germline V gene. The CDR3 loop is CASSLRLAGWDPTDTQYF.

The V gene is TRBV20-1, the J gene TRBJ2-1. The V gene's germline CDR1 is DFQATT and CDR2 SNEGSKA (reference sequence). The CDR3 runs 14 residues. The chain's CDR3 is CSASEASTYNEQFF.

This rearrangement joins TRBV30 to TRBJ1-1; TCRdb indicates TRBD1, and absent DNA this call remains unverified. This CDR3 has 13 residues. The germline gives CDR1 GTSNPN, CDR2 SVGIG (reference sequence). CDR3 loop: CAWSAPGDTEAFF.

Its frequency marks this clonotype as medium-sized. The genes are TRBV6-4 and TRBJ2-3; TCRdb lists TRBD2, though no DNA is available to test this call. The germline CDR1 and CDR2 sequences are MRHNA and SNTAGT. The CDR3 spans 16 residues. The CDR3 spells CASSDSSGGAVDTQYF.

The CDR3 loop is CAISEGAGDSYGYTF. The rearrangement uses TRBV10-3 and TRBJ1-2; without DNA, the TCRdb call of TRBD1 cannot be checked. From germline, CDR1 is ENHRY and CDR2 SYGVKD. The CDR3 is 15 amino acids.

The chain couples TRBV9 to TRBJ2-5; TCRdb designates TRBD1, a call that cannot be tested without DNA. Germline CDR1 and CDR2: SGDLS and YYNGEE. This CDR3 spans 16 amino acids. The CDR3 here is CASSVDWTGVAETQYF.

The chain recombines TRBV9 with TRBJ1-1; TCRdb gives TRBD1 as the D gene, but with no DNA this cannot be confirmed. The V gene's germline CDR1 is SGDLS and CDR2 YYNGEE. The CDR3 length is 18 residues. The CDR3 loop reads CASSVEEGTGGRGTEAFF. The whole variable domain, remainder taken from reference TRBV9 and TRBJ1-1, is DSGVTQTPKHLITATGQRVTLRCSPRSGDLSVYWYQQSLDQGLQFLIQYYNGEERAKGNILERFSAQQFPDLHSELNLSSLELGDSALYFCASSVEEGTGGRGTEAFFGQGTRLTVV.

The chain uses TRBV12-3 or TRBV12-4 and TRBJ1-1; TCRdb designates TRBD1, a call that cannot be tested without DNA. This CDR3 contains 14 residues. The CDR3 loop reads CASSLEAGSTEAFF.

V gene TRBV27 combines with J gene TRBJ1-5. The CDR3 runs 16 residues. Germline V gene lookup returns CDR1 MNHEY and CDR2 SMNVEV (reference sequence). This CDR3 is CASSLSSENSNQPQHF.

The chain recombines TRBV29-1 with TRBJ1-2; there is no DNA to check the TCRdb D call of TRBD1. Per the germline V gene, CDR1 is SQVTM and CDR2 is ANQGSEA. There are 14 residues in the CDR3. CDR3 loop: CSATGQPANYGYTF.

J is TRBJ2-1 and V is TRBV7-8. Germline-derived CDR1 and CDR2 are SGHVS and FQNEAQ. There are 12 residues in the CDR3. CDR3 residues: CASSPTVNEQFF.

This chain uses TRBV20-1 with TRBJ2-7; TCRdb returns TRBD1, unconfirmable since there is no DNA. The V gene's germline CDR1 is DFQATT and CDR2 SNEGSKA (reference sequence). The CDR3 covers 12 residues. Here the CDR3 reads CSARGPGHEQYF.

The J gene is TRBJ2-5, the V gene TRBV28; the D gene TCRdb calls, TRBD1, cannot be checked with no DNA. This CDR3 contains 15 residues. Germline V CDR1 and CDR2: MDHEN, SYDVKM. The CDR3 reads CASSFLGQQRETQYF.

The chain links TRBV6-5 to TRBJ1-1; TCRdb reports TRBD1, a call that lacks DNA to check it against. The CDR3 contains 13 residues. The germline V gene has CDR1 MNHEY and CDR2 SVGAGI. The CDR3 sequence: CASGQGLDTEAFF.

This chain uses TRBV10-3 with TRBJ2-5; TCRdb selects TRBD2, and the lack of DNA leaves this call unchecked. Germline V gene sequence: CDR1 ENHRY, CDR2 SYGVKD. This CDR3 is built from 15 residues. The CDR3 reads CAISEGGRDSETQYF.

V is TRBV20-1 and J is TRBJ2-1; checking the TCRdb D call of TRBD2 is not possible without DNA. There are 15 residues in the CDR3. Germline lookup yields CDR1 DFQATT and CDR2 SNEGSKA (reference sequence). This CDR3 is CSAPILAGDGDEQFF.

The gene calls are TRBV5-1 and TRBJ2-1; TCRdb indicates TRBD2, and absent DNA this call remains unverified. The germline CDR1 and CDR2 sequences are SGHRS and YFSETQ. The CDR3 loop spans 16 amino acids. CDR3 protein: CASSYESGGAVNEQFF.